Below, 21 T cell receptor beta chains from the same sample are listed, as sequenced in a study of blood T cell repertoires in COVID-19. Produced via immunoSEQ multiplex PCR; TCRdb's table is partial and in-frame only. The sample yields some 96,000 clones, approximately 93% seen once. Sequenced: peripheral blood. The receptors were sampled from a man aged 45-65 years with active COVID-19.

The chain employs TRBV7-9 and TRBJ2-2; no clear D gene. There are 14 residues in the CDR3. Trimming removed 8 bases from V and 0 bases from J, with 10 bases in between. Germline V gives CDR1 SEHNR, CDR2 FQNEAQ (reference sequence). CDR3 nucleotide sequence: TGTGCCAGCCAGGTGGAATCGAACACCGGGGAGCTGTTTTTT. Translating it yields CASQVESNTGELFF.

V usage is TRBV2 and J usage is TRBJ2-3, with 7 bases that match TRBD2. Looked up from germline, CDR1 is SNHLY and CDR2 is FYNNEI. This CDR3 region has 14 residues. V lost 8 bases and J lost 0; bases outside the gene matches: 5. CDR3 sequence (DNA): TGTGCCAGCCGGGTCGGGGGGAGCACAGATACGCAGTATTTT. Translation: CASRVGGSTDTQYF.

CDR3 in amino acids: CASSVDSGGNYEQYF. CDR3 DNA sequence: TGTGCCAGCAGCGTAGACTCAGGGGGGAACTACGAGCAGTACTTC. The chain has TRBV9 and TRBJ2-7, with D maybe TRBD1 (7 bases). V dropped 0 bases and J dropped 3 bases, with 13 bases sitting between them. This CDR3 has 15 amino acids. Germline loops: CDR1 SGDLS, CDR2 YYNGEE.

Concerning this clone: Other DNA sequences in the same sample also yield this CDR3. DNA for the CDR3: TGTGCCAGCAGTGGGACTAGCGGGGGGTTAGCCAAAAACATTCAGTACTTC. It specifies CASSGTSGGLAKNIQYF. This chain joins TRBV2 and TRBJ2-4; 14 nucleotides align to TRBD2. The CDR3 has 17 amino acids. V gave up 4 bases and J gave up 0 bases; unmatched junction bases: 2. CDR1 SNHLY and CDR2 FYNNEI come from the germline V gene.

This rearrangement joins TRBV5-1 to TRBJ2-5, with TRBD1 matching 7 bases. V was pared by 4 bases and J by 1 base, with 10 bases of the junction left unmatched. The CDR3 is 16 residues long. Germline V gene sequence: CDR1 SGHRS, CDR2 YFSETQ. The CDR3 nucleotides are TGCGCCAGCAGCCCCCAGGGACAGATGCTCCAAGAGACCCAGTACTTC. This translates into CASSPQGQMLQETQYF.

The rearrangement links TRBV5-6 to TRBJ1-6; 9 bases are shared with TRBD1. The CDR3 is 16 amino acids. V shed 1 base and J 10 bases; nucleotides not matched to a gene: 9. The V gene's germline CDR1 is SGHDT and CDR2 YYEEEE. The DNA for the CDR3 is TGTGCCAGCAGCTTGTATGGGGACAGGGTTTACTCACCCCTCCACTTT. Its protein product is CASSLYGDRVYSPLHF. The whole variable domain, filled in from reference TRBV5-6 and TRBJ1-6, reads DAGVTQSPTHLIKTRGQQVTLRCSPKSGHDTVSWYQQALGQGPQFIFQYYEEEERQRGNFPDRFSGHQFPNYSSELNVNALLLGDSALYLCASSLYGDRVYSPLHFGNGTRLTVT.

This clone was observed once. The rearrangement links TRBV21-1 to TRBJ1-2; whether TRBD1, the table's D call, matches the DNA was not checked. TRBV21-1 is a listed pseudogene. The length of the CDR3 is 12 residues. In nucleotides, the CDR3 is TGTGCCAGCAGGCCGGGACAGGGCCCTGGCACCTTC. It encodes CASRPGQGPGTF.

This clone was observed a few times. V and J are TRBV19 and TRBJ1-5; D is perhaps TRBD1 (6 bases). The germline CDR1 and CDR2 sequences are LNHDA and SQIVND (reference sequence). The CDR3 is made up of 15 amino acids. Trimming left V 7 bases short and J 3 bases short, with 16 bases between. The CDR3 here is CASKGRAGDNQPQHF. CDR3 bases: TGTGCCAGTAAGGGCCGGGCAGGGGACAATCAGCCCCAGCATTTT.

The chain employs TRBV14 and TRBJ1-3, with D perhaps matching TRBD1 (6 bases). Germline lookup yields CDR1 SGHDN and CDR2 FVKESK. V was pared by 0 bases and J by 0 bases, with 9 bases between. The CDR3 sequence is 16 residues long. CDR3 amino acids: CASSQDYRDSGNTIYF. The CDR3 DNA follows: TGTGCCAGCAGCCAAGATTACAGGGACTCTGGAAACACCATATATTTT.

CDR3 DNA sequence: TGTGCCAGCAGCTTAAAGGCGGCTCGCTACGAGCAGTACGTC. As protein: CASSLKAARYEQYV. The chain joins TRBV7-9 to TRBJ2-7, with no clear D. Germline V lookup: CDR1 SEHNR, CDR2 FQNEAQ (reference sequence). The V end was cut by 2 bases, the J end by 3 bases, with 11 bases between. The CDR3 has 14 amino acids.

This clone was observed once. This sequence joins TRBV25-1 and TRBJ2-5, with TRBD2 identical over 13 bases. The length of the CDR3 is 14 residues. V dropped 10 bases and J dropped 4; count of bases not matched to a gene: 6. Germline V CDR1 and CDR2: MGHDK, SYGVNS. CDR3 DNA sequence: TGTGCCATCAGACTAGCGGGGGGAAGAGAGACCCAGTACTTC. Protein: CAIRLAGGRETQYF.

The chain carries TRBV5-6 and TRBJ1-5, with 7 bases that match TRBD1. Germline V gene sequence: CDR1 SGHDT, CDR2 YYEEEE. V lost 4 bases, J lost 0 bases, and 7 bases stayed unmatched. The CDR3 spans 16 residues. The CDR3 DNA reads as TGTGCCAGCAGCCGTGGGACAGATCATAGCAATCAGCCCCAGCATTTT. Amino acids: CASSRGTDHSNQPQHF.

This clone was observed a single time. The chain uses TRBV18 and TRBJ1-4, with a weak D call TRBD1 (5 bases). This CDR3 comprises 15 residues. CDR1 and CDR2 from the germline V gene are KGHSH and LQKENI. The V end lost 0 bases, the J end lost 4 bases, and 9 bases lay between the germline ends. The CDR3 spells CASSPPDGGNEKLFF. CDR3 DNA: TGTGCCAGCTCACCACCAGACGGGGGTAATGAAAAACTGTTTTTT.

CDR3 coding DNA: TGTGCCAGCACCTGGACAGGGACTAATGAAAAACTGTTTTTT. It is translated as CASTWTGTNEKLFF. The gene calls are TRBV6-5 and TRBJ1-4, with 8 positions matching TRBD1. Germline CDR1 is MNHEY and CDR2 is SVGAGI. This CDR3 has 14 residues. J lost 2 bases, V lost 7 bases, and 3 bases had no gene match.

The chain has TRBV4-1 and TRBJ2-5; D is ambiguous. This CDR3 has 15 residues. V was clipped by 0 bases and J by 4 bases, with 12 bases between them. Germline assignment: CDR1 MGHRA and CDR2 YSYEKL. The CDR3 coding sequence is TGCGCCAGCAGCCAAGATCTAGGAAGGCGAGAGACCCAGTACTTC. Its protein is CASSQDLGRRETQYF.

The chain is built from TRBV20-1 and TRBJ1-2, with no clear D. This CDR3 contains 13 residues. With 3 bases removed from V and 5 bases from J, the gap between germline ends came to 13 bases. CDR1 is DFQATT and CDR2 is SNEGSKA in the germline V gene (reference sequence). The CDR3 spells CSASLGRGYGYTF. In DNA, the CDR3 is TGCAGTGCTAGTTTAGGGCGAGGGTATGGCTACACCTTC.

This rearrangement joins TRBV7-3 to TRBJ2-1; D may be TRBD2 (6 bases). Germline values: CDR1 SGHTA, CDR2 FQGTGA. The CDR3 extends over 15 amino acids. Trimming removed 2 bases at V and 9 bases at J, with 17 bases between. The CDR3 nucleotides read TGTGCCAGCAGCTTATCTCCGACTAGTCTGGGTGAGCAGTTCTTC. Its translation: CASSLSPTSLGEQFF. Using reference TRBV7-3 and TRBJ2-1 for the parts outside the CDR3, the full variable domain is GAGVSQTPSNKVTEKGKYVELRCDPISGHTALYWYRQSLGQGPEFLIYFQGTGAADDSGLPNDRFFAVRPEGSVSTLKIQRTERGDSAVYLCASSLSPTSLGEQFFGPGTRLTVL.

The V gene is TRBV20-1, the J gene TRBJ1-1, with D maybe TRBD1 (5 bases). Germline V CDR1 and CDR2: DFQATT, SNEGSKA (reference sequence). The V end lost 6 bases, the J end lost 4 bases, and 9 bases lay between the germline ends. CDR3 length: 11 amino acids. CDR3 in DNA: TGCAGTGCCGGGAGGGGCACTGAAGCTTTCTTT. Its protein product is CSAGRGTEAFF.

The chain employs TRBV3-1 (or the pseudogene TRBV3-2) and TRBJ2-7, with 8 nucleotides matching TRBD2. J was trimmed by 3 bases and V by 8 bases; bases with no gene match: 9. Looked up from germline, CDR1 is LGHDT and CDR2 is YNNKEL (reference sequence). This CDR3 comprises 14 residues. CDR3 bases: TGTGCCAGCTTCTCCGGGACTAGGTACTACGAGCAGTACGTC. Translating it yields CASFSGTRYYEQYV.

The chain joins TRBV27 to TRBJ2-7; 7 bases agree with TRBD1. CDR3 length equals 14 residues. Per the germline V gene, CDR1 is MNHEY and CDR2 is SMNVEV (reference sequence). V was pared by 5 bases and J by 7 bases, with 11 bases of the junction left unmatched. The CDR3 loop reads CASSMWTGSIEQYF. CDR3 nucleotide sequence: TGTGCCAGCAGTATGTGGACAGGCTCTATTGAGCAGTACTTC.

The V gene is TRBV29-1, the J gene TRBJ2-1, with D tentatively TRBD1 (6 bases). Germline values: CDR1 SQVTM, CDR2 ANQGSEA. V was trimmed by 3 bases and J by 5 bases, leaving 11 bases between them. This CDR3 is built from 13 residues. CDR3 DNA sequence: TGCAGCGTTGAGTCGGGACAAAACAATGAGCAGTTCTTC. This codes for CSVESGQNNEQFF.